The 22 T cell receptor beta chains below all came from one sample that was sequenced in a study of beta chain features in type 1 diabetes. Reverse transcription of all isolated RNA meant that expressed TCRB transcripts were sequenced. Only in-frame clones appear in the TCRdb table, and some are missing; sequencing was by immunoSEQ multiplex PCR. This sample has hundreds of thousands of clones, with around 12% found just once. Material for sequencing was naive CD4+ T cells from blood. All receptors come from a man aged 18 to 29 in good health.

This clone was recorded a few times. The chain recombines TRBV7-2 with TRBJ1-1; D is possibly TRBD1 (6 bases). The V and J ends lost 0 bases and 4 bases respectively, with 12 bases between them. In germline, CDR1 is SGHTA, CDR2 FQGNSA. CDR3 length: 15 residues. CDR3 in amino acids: CASSLAHQQGTEAFF. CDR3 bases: TGTGCCAGCAGCTTAGCGCACCAACAGGGCACTGAAGCTTTCTTT. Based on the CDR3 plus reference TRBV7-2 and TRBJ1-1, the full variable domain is GAGVSQSPSNKVTEKGKDVELRCDPISGHTALYWYRQSLGQGLEFLIYFQGNSAPDKSGLPSDRFSAERTGGSVSTLTIQRTQQEDSAVYLCASSLAHQQGTEAFFGQGTRLTVV.

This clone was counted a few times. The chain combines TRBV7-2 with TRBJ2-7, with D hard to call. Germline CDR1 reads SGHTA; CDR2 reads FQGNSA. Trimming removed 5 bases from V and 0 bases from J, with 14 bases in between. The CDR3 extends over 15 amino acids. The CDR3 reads CASSHGPSSSYEQYF. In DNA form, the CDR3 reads TGTGCCAGCAGCCATGGGCCCTCAAGCTCCTACGAGCAGTACTTC.

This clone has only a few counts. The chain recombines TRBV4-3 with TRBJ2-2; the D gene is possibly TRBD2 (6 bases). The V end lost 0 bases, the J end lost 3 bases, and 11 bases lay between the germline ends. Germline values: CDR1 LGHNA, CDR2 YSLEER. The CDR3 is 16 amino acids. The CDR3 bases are TGCGCCAGCAGCCAAGATTACGGGGAGGACACCGGGGAGCTGTTTTTT. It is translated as CASSQDYGEDTGELFF.

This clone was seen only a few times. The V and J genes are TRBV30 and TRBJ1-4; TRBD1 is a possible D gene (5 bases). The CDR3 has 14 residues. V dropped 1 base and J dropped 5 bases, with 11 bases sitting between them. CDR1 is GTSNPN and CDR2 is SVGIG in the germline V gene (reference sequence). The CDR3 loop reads CAWSGGGGNEKLFF. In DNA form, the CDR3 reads TGTGCCTGGAGTGGGGGGGGAGGGAATGAAAAACTGTTTTTT.

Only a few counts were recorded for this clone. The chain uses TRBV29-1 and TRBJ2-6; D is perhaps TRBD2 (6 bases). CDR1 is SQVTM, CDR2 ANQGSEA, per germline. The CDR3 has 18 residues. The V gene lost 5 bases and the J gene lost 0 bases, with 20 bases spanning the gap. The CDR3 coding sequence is TGCAGCGTTTACCATCCCGGGACTGGGCTCTCTGGGGCCAACGTCCTGACTTTC. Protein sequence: CSVYHPGTGLSGANVLTF. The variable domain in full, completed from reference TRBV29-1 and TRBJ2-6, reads SAVISQKPSRDICQRGTSLTIQCQVDSQVTMMFWYRQQPGQSLTLIATANQGSEATYESGFVIDKFPISRPNLTFSTLTVSNMSPEDSSIYLCSVYHPGTGLSGANVLTFGAGSRLTVL.

The CDR3 protein is CASSNRGTHEQYF. As DNA, the CDR3 is TGTGCCAGCAGCAACAGGGGGACCCACGAGCAGTACTTC. The chain has TRBV2 and TRBJ2-7; TRBD1 matches at 8 bases. The germline CDR1 and CDR2 sequences are SNHLY and FYNNEI. CDR3 length: 13 residues. With V trimmed by 6 bases and J by 5 bases, 6 bases remained unmatched.

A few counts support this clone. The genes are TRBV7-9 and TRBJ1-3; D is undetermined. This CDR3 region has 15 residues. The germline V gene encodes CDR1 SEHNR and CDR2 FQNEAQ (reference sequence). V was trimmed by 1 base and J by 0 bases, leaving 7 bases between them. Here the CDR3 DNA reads TGTGCCAGCAGCTTAGTTGCAGGCTCTGGAAACACCATATATTTT. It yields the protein CASSLVAGSGNTIYF. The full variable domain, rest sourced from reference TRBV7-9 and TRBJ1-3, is DTGVSQNPRHKITKRGQNVTFRCDPISEHNRLYWYRQTLGQGPEFLTYFQNEAQLEKSRLLSDRFSAERPKGSFSTLEIQRTEQGDSAMYLCASSLVAGSGNTIYFGEGSWLTVV.

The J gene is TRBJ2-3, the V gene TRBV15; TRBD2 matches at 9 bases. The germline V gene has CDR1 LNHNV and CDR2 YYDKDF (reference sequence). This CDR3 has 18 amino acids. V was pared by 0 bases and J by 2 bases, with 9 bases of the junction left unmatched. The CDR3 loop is CATSRDVTSGFITDTQYF. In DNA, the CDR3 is TGTGCCACCAGCAGAGATGTTACTAGCGGGTTTATCACAGATACGCAGTATTTT.

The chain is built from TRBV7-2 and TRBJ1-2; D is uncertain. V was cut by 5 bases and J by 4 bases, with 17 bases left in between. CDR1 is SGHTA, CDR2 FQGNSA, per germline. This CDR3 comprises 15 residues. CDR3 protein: CASSQGSSVAYGYTF. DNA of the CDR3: TGTGCCAGCAGCCAAGGGAGCTCGGTAGCCTATGGCTACACCTTC.

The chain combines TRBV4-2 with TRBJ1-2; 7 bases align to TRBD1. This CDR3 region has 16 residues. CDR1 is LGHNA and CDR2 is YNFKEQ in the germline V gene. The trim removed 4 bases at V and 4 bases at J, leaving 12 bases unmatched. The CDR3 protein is CASSPYDRDRSYGYTF. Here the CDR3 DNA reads TGTGCCAGCAGCCCCTACGACCGGGACAGAAGCTATGGCTACACCTTC.

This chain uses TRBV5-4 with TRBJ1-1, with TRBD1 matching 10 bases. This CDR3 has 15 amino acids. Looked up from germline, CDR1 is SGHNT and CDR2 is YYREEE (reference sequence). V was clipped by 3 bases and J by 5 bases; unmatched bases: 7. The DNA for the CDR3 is TGTGCCAGCAGCTATTATGACAGGGGGCGAACTGAAGCTTTCTTT. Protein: CASSYYDRGRTEAFF.

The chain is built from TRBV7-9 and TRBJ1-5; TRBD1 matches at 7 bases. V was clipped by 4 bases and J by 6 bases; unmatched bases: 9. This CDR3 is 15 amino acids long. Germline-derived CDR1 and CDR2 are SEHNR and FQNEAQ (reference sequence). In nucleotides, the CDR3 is TGTGCCAGCAGCTCGGACAGGTCCCCGACTCAGCCCCAGCATTTT. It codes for CASSSDRSPTQPQHF.

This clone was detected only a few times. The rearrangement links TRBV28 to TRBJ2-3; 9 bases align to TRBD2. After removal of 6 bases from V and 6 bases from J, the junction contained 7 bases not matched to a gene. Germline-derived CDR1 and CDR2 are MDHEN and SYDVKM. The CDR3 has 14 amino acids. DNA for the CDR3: TGTGCCAGCAGCCTAGCGGGATCGATTGATACGCAGTATTTT. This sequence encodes CASSLAGSIDTQYF.

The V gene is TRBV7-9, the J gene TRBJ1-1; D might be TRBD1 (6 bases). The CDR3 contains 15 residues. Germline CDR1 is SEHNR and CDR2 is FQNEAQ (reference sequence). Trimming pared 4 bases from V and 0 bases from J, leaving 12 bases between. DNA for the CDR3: TGTGCCAGCAGCTCCAGGGACACACTGAACACTGAAGCTTTCTTT. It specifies CASSSRDTLNTEAFF.

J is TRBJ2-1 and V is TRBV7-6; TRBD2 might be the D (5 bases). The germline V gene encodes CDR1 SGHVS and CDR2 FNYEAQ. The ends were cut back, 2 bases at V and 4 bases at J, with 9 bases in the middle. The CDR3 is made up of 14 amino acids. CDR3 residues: CASSLNGLYNEQFF. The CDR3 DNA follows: TGTGCCAGCAGCTTAAATGGACTTTACAATGAGCAGTTCTTC.

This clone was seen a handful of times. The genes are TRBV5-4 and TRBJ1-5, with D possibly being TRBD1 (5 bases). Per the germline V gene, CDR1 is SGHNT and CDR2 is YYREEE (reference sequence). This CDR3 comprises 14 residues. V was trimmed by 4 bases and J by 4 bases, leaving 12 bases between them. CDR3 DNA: TGTGCCAGCAGCCCCGGAGGGGCGAATCAGCCCCAGCATTTT. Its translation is CASSPGGANQPQHF. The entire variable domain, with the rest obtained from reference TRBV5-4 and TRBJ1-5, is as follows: ETGVTQSPTHLIKTRGQQVTLRCSSQSGHNTVSWYQQALGQGPQFIFQYYREEENGRGNFPPRFSGLQFPNYSSELNVNALELDDSALYLCASSPGGANQPQHFGDGTRLSIL.

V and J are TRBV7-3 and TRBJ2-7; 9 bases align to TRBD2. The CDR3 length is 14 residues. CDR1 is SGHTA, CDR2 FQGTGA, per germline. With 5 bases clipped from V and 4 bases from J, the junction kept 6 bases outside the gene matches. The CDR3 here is CASSQSSGAYEQYF. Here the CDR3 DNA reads TGTGCCAGCAGCCAGTCTAGCGGGGCATACGAGCAGTACTTC.

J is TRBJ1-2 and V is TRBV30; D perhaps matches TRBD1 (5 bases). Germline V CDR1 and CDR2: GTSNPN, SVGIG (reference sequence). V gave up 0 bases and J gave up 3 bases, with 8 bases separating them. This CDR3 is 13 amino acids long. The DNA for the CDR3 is TGTGCCTGGAGTGTAGAGACAGACTATGGCTACACCTTC. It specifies CAWSVETDYGYTF.

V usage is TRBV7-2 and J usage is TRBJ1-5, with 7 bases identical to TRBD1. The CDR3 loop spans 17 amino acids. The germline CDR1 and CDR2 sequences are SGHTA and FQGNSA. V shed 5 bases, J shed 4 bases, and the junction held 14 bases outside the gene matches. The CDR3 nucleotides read TGTGCCAGCAGCCGGATAGAGACAGGGATGGGTAATCAGCCCCAGCATTTT. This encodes CASSRIETGMGNQPQHF.

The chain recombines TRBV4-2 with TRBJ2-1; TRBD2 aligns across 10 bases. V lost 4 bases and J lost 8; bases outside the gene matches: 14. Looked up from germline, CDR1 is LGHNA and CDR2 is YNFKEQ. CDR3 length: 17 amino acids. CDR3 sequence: CASSRRMLAGVGYEQFF. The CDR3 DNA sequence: TGTGCCAGCAGCCGTCGAATGCTAGCGGGAGTGGGTTATGAGCAGTTCTTC.

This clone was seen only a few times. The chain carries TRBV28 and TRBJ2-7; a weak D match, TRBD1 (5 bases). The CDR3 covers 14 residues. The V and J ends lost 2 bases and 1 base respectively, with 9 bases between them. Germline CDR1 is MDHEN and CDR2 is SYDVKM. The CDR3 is CASSLPAGSYEQYF. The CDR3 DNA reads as TGTGCCAGCAGTTTACCGGCAGGGTCCTACGAGCAGTACTTC.

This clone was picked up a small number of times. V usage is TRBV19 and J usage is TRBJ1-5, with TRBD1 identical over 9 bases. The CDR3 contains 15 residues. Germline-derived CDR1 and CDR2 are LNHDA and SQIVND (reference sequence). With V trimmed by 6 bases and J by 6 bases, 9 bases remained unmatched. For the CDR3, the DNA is TGTGCCAGTAGCTCCGGGACAGGGTTTGCTCAGCCCCAGCATTTT. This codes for CASSSGTGFAQPQHF.